This T cell receptor (beta chain) was obtained from a study of response to subunit inactivated influenza vaccine. This clonotype occurred a few times. The antigen remains undetermined. MiXCR, run by TCRdb on the RT-PCR reads, gives a single entry per CDR3 protein. The sample shows more than 600,000 distinct CDR3 sequences, roughly 18% of them seen only once. Whole-study results and caveats: That few new T cells are recruited by each seasonal influenza vaccination was the authors' suggestion.

The TCR was taken from a middle-aged man who received an inactivated influenza vaccine. Sequenced here: PBMCs from blood, sampled around 5 days after vaccination.

CDR3 nucleotide sequence: TGCAGTGCTTTACCCGGGACTAGGGCGTTCAATGAGCAGTTCTTC. Its protein is CSALPGTRAFNEQFF. The chain couples TRBV20-1 to TRBJ2-1; TRBD2 agrees at 8 bases. There are 15 residues in the CDR3. The V gene end was trimmed by 5 bases and the J gene end by 6 bases; junction bases not matched to a gene: 12. In germline, CDR1 is DFQATT, CDR2 SNEGSKA (reference sequence).